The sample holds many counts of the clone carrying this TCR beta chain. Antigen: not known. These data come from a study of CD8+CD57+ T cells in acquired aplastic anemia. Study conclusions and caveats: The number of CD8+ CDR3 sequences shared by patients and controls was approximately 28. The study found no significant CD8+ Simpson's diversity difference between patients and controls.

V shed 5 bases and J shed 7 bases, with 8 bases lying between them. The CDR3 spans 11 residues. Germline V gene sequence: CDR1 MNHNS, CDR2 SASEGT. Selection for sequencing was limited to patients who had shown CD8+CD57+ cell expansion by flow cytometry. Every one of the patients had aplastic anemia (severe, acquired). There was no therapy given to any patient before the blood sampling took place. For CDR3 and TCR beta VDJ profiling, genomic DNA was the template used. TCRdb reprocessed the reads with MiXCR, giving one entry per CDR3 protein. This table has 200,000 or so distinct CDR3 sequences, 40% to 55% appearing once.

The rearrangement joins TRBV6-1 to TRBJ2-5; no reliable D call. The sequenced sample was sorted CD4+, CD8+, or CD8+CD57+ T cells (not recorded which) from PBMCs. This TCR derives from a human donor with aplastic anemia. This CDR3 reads CASSLDGTQYF. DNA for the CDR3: TGTGCCAGCAGTCTCGATGGGACCCAGTACTTC.